This TCR beta chain appears in the sequencing data of a study of CD8+ T cells in alopecia areata. This CDR3 contains 14 residues. Between the trimmed V and J ends, which lost 1 base and 2 bases, there was a span of 8 bases. CDR1 and CDR2 (germline): SGHAT, FQDESV (reference sequence). Treatment described: oral pan-JAK inhibitor, 5-10 mg twice daily. In each case, RNA was isolated and then reverse transcribed into cDNA as the sequencing template. Clones were read by immunoSEQ multiplex PCR, and TCRdb kept only the in-frame ones, dropping some. Among about 190,000 clones listed, about three fifths were seen once.

The chain has TRBV11-1 and TRBJ2-5; D is ambiguous. The sequenced sample was CD4+ T cells sorted from blood, obtained at week 49, from a patient treated with tofacitinib. The clonotype was recovered from a human donor with alopecia areata. The CDR3 DNA reads as TGTGCCAGCAGCTTAGGCCGGTTTCAAGAGACCCAGTACTTC. This sequence encodes CASSLGRFQETQYF.